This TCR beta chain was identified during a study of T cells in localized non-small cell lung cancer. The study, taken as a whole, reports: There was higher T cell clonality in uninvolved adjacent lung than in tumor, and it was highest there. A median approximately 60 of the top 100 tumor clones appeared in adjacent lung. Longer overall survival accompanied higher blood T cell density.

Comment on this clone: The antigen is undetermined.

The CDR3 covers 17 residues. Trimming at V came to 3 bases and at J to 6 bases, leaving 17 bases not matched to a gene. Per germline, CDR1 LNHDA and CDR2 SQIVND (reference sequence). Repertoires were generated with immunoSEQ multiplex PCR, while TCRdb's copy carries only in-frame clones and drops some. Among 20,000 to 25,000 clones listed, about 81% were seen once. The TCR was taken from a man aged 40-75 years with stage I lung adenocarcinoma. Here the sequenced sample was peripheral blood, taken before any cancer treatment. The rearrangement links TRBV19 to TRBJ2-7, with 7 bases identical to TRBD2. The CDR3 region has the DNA TGTGCCAGTAGTATCCCCCGGTCAGGACTAGAGGGGAGCGAGCAGTACTTC. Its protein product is CASSIPRSGLEGSEQYF. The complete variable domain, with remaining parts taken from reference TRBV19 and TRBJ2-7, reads DGGITQSPKYLFRKEGQNVTLSCEQNLNHDAMYWYRQDPGQGLRLIYYSQIVNDFQKGDIAEGYSVSREKKESFPLTVTSAQKNPTAFYLCASSIPRSGLEGSEQYFGPGTRLTVT.